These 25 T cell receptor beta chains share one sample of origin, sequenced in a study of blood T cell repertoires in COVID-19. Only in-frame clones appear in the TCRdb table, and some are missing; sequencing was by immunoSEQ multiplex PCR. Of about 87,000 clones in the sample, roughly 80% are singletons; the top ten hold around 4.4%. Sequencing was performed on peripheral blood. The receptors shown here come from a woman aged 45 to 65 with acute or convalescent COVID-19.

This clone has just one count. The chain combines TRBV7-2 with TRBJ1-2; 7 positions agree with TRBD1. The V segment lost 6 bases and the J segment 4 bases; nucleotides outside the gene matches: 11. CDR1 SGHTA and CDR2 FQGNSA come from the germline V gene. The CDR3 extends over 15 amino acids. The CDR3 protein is CASRRDRDEVYGYTF. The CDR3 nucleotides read TGTGCCAGCAGACGAGACAGGGACGAGGTCTATGGCTACACCTTC.

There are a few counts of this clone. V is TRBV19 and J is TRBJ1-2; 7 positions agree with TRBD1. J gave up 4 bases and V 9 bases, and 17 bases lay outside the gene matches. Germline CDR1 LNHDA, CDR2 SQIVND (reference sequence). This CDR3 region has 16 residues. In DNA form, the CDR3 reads TGTGCCAGCGAAACTCCGACAGGGTGGAAGGGCTATGGCTACACCTTC. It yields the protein CASETPTGWKGYGYTF.

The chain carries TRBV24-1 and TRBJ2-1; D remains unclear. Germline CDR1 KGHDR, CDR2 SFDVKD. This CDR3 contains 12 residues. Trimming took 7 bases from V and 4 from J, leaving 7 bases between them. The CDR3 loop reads CATRNGYNEQFF. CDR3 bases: TGTGCCACCAGAAACGGGTACAATGAGCAGTTCTTC.

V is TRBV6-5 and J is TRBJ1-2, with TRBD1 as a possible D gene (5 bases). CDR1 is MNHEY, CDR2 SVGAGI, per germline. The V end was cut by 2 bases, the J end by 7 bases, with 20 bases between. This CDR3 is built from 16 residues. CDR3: CASSYVPPGQGSGYTF. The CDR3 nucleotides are TGTGCCAGCAGTTACGTCCCTCCAGGGCAGGGAAGTGGCTACACCTTC.

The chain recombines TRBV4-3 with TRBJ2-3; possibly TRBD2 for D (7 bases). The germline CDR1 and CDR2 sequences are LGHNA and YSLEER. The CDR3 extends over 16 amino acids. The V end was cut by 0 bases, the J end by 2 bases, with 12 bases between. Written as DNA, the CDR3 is TGCGCCAGCAGCCAAGAACGGGGGGCGATCACAGATACGCAGTATTTT. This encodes CASSQERGAITDTQYF.

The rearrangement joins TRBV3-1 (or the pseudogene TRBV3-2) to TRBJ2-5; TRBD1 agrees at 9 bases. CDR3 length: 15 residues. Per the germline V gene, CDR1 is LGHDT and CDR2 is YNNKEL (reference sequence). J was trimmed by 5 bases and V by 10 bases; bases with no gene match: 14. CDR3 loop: CATSPGQGWSETQYF. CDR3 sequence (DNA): TGTGCCACATCGCCCGGACAGGGGTGGTCGGAGACCCAGTACTTC.

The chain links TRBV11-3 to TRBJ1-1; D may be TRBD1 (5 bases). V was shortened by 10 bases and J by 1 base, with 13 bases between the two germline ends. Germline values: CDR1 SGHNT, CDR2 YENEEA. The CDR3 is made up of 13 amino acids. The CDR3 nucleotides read TGTGCCACCAAAGACAGACGGAACACTGAAGCTTTCTTT. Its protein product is CATKDRRNTEAFF. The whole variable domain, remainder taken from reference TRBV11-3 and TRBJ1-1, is EAGVVQSPRYKIIEKKQPVAFWCNPISGHNTLYWYLQNLGQGPELLIRYENEEAVDDSQLPKDRFSAERLKGVDSTLKIQPAELGDSAVYLCATKDRRNTEAFFGQGTRLTVV.

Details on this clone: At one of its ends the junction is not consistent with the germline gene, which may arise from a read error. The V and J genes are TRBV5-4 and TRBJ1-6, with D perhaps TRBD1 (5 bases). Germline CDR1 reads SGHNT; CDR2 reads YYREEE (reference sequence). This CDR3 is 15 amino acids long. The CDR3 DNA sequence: TGTGCCAGCAGCTTGGGCGTGCCAGGGAATTCGCCCCTCCACTTT. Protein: CASSLGVPGNSPLHF.

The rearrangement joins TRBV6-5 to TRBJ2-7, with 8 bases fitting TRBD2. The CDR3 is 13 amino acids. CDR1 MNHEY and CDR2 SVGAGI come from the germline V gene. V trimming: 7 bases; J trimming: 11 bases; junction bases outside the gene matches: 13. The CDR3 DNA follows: TGTGCCAGCACAAGAACTCGGGGGGGTTTAGAGTACTTC. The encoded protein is CASTRTRGGLEYF.

The CDR3, as DNA: TGTGCCAGCAGCCAGGCCGGACAGGGGAACAATGAGCAGTTCTTC. Protein sequence: CASSQAGQGNNEQFF. The chain links TRBV3-1 (or the pseudogene TRBV3-2) to TRBJ2-1, with 9 positions matching TRBD1. Trimming at V came to 3 bases and at J to 5 bases, leaving 5 bases not matched to a gene. This CDR3 comprises 15 residues. Germline V lookup: CDR1 LGHDT, CDR2 YNNKEL (reference sequence).

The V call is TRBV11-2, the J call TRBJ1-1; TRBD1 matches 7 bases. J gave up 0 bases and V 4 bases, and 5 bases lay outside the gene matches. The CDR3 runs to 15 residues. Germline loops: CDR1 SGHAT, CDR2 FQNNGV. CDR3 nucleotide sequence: TGTGCCAGCAGCTCAGACAGGGTTATGAACACTGAAGCTTTCTTT. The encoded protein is CASSSDRVMNTEAFF.

CDR3 amino acids: CASSLVGSSEAFF. The CDR3, as DNA: TGTGCCAGCAGCTTAGTTGGCAGTAGCGAAGCTTTCTTT. The chain combines TRBV7-2 with TRBJ1-1; no definite D call. The length of the CDR3 is 13 residues. V was shortened by 1 base and J by 8 bases, with 11 bases between the two germline ends. Germline CDR1 reads SGHTA; CDR2 reads FQGNSA.

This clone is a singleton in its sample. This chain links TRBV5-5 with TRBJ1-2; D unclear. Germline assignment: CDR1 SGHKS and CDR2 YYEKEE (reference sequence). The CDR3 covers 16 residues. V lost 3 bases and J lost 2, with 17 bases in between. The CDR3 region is CASSSPTRVENYGYTF. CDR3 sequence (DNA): TGTGCCAGCAGCTCCCCAACGAGGGTAGAGAACTATGGCTACACCTTC.

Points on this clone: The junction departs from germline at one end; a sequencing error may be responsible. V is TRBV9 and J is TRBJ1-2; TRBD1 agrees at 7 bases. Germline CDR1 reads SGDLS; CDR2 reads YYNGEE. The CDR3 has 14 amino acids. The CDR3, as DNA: TGTGCCAGCAGCGCGGGACAGACTAAATATGGCTACACCTTC. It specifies CASSAGQTKYGYTF.

The CDR3 bases are TGTGCCAGCAGTAGGGACAGGAGCTATGGCTACACCTTC. Its protein is CASSRDRSYGYTF. The V call is TRBV6-5, the J call TRBJ1-2, with 8 positions matching TRBD1. Losses at the gene ends were 5 bases for V and 4 bases for J; bases not matched to a gene: 3. CDR3 size: 13 residues. Germline loops: CDR1 MNHEY, CDR2 SVGAGI.

The CDR3 DNA reads as TGTGCCAGCAGCCCGTTGACAGGGAACACTGAAGCTTTCTTT. Translated: CASSPLTGNTEAFF. The rearrangement joins TRBV7-6 to TRBJ1-1, with a possible D match to TRBD1 (6 bases). CDR1 and CDR2 from the germline V gene are SGHVS and FNYEAQ. Trimming took off 5 bases at V and 1 base at J, with 11 bases between the two ends. The CDR3 extends over 14 amino acids. Together with reference TRBV7-6 and TRBJ1-1, the CDR3 gives the full variable domain: GAGVSQSPRYKVTKRGQDVALRCDPISGHVSLYWYRQALGQGPEFLTYFNYEAQQDKSGLPNDRFSAERPEGSISTLTIQRTEQRDSAMYRCASSPLTGNTEAFFGQGTRLTVV.

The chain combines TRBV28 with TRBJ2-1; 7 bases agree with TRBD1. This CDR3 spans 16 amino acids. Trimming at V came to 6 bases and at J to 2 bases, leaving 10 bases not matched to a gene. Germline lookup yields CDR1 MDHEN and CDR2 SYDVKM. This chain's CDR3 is CASRATGWGTYNEQFF. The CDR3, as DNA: TGTGCCAGCAGAGCGACAGGGTGGGGGACCTACAATGAGCAGTTCTTC.

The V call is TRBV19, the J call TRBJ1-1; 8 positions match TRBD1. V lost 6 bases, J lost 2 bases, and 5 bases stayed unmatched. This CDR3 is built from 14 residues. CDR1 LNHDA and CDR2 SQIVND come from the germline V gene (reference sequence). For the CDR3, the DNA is TGTGCCAGTAGCCGACAGGGGATAAACACTGAAGCTTTCTTT. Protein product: CASSRQGINTEAFF.

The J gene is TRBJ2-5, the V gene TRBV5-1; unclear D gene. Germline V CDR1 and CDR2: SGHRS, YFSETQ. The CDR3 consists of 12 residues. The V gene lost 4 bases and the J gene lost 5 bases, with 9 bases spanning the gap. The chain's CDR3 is CASSPSFETQYF. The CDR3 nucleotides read TGCGCCAGCAGCCCGAGTTTCGAGACCCAGTACTTC.

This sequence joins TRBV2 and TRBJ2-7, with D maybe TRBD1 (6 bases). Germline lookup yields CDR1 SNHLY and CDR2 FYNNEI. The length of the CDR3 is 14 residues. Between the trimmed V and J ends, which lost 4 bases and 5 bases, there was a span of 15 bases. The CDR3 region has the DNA TGTGCCAGCAGTGGGTATACAGGGACCCACGAGCAGTACTTC. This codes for CASSGYTGTHEQYF. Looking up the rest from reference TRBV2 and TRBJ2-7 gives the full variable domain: EPEVTQTPSHQVTQMGQEVILRCVPISNHLYFYWYRQILGQKVEFLVSFYNNEISEKSEIFDDQFSVERPDGSNFTLKIRSTKLEDSAMYFCASSGYTGTHEQYFGPGTRLTVT.

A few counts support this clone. The CDR3 here is CASSYSSADTQYF. CDR3 nucleotides: TGTGCCAGCAGTTACTCGTCGGCAGATACGCAGTATTTT. The V call is TRBV6-5, the J call TRBJ2-3, with D hard to call. The CDR3 has 13 residues. The germline V gene has CDR1 MNHEY and CDR2 SVGAGI. Trimming removed 0 bases from V and 4 bases from J, with 5 bases in between.

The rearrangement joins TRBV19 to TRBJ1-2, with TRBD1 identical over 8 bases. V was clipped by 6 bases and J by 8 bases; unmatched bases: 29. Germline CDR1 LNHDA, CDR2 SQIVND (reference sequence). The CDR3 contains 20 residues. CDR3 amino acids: CASSRIAGGAYDVVRGGYTF. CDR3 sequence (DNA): TGTGCCAGTAGCCGAATTGCAGGGGGCGCTTACGATGTGGTTCGGGGAGGCTACACCTTC.

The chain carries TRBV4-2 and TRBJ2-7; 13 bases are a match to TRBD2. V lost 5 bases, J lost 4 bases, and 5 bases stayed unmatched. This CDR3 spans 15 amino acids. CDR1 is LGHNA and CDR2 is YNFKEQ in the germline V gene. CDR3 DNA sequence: TGTGCCAGCAGCTACCGACTAGCGGGGGGATACGAGCAGTACTTC. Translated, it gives CASSYRLAGGYEQYF.

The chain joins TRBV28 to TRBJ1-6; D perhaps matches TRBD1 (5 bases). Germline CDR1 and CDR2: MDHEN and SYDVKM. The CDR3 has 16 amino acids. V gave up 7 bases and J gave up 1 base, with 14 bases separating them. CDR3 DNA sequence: TGTGCCAGCATTAACACCGGGGGGTCCTATAATTCACCCCTCCACTTT. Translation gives CASINTGGSYNSPLHF. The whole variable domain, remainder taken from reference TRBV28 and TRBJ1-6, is DVKVTQSSRYLVKRTGEKVFLECVQDMDHENMFWYRQDPGLGLRLIYFSYDVKMKEKGDIPEGYSVSREKKERFSLILESASTNQTSMYLCASINTGGSYNSPLHFGNGTRLTVT.

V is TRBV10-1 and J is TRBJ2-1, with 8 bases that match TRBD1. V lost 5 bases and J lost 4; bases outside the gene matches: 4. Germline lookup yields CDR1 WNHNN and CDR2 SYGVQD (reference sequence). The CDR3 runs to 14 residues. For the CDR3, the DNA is TGCGCCAGCAGTCGGGACAGGAGGTACAATGAGCAGTTCTTC. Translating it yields CASSRDRRYNEQFF.